This TCR beta chain was documented in a study of early T cells in non-severe SARS-CoV-2 infection. On the study more broadly: The sequenced material was bulk RNA from unsorted whole blood, and its chains were unpaired.

This clonotype was detected many times. Its antigen is still unknown. Overall study results and limits: Anti-spike CD8 specificities were favored by VDJdb matching, whose results missed private and CD4 specificities.

Attachment of unique molecular identifiers to individual cDNA molecules was performed. TCRdb reprocessed the 5' RACE reads via MiXCR and lists one record per CDR3 protein. The sample lists 30,000 to 35,000 distinct CDR3 sequences, around 7% seen once, with about 12% in the top ten. This receptor was obtained from an adult who was a healthcare worker with PCR-confirmed SARS-CoV-2 infection or an uninfected control (not recorded which). The sample consisted of whole blood, taken at baseline.

The CDR3 DNA sequence: TGTGCCAGCAGTTTTCCCCTCATTAAACAGAGCTCCTACGAGCAGTACGTC. Amino acid sequence: CASSFPLIKQSSYEQYV. The gene calls are TRBV27 and TRBJ2-7; D is unclear. Trimming removed 3 bases at V and 0 bases at J, with 18 bases between. Germline V gene lookup returns CDR1 MNHEY and CDR2 SMNVEV (reference sequence). CDR3 size: 17 residues.